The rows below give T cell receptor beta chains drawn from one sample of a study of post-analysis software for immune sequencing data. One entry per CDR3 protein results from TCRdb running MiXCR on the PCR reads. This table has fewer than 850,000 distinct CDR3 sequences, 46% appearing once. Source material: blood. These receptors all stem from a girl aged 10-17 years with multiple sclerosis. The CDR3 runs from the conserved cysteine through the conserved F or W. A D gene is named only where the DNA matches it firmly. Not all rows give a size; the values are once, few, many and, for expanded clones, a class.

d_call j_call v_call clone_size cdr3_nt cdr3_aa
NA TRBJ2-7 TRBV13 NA TGTGCCAGCAGCTTAGAGTACAGGTACTACGAGCAGTACTTC CASSLEYRYYEQYF
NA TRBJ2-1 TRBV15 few TGTGCCACCTCAGGGAAGGGGAATGAGCAGTTCTTC CATSGKGNEQFF
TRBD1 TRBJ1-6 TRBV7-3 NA TGTGCCAGCAGCTTAATACCAGGGGGCGACTCACCCCTCCACTTT CASSLIPGGDSPLHF
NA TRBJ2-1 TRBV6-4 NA TGTGCCAGCCGGGTGGGGTCAGGTCACGCGGATGAGCAGTTCTTC CASRVGSGHADEQFF
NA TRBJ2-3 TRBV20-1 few TGCAGTGCTAGAGATAGTAGCGGCGGAGATACGCAGTATTTT CSARDSSGGDTQYF
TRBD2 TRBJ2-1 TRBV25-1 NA TGTGCCAGCAGTGAATCCGCGGGAGCTGGGAATGAGCAGTTCTTC CASSESAGAGNEQFF
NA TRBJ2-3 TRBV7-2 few TGTGCCAGCAGCTTAGCGCTAAGTAAGCGAACCAGCCCAGATACGCAGTATTTT CASSLALSKRTSPDTQYF
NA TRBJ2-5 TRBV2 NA TGTGCCAGCCCTCTAGAGGGAGGAGAGACCCAGTACTTC CASPLEGGETQYF
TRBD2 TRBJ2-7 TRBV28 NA TGTGCCAGCAGCCCCCGGGAGGAGTACGAGCAGTACTTC CASSPREEYEQYF
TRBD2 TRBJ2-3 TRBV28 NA TGTGCCAGCAGTTTATTCGCGACTAGCGGGAGCACAGATACGCAGTATTTT CASSLFATSGSTDTQYF
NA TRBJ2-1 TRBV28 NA TGTGCCAGCAGTTTACCCAGAAGCTCCTACAATGAGCAGTTCTTC CASSLPRSSYNEQFF
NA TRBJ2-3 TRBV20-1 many TGCAGTGCTAGACTACCCCCAGATACGCAGTATTTT CSARLPPDTQYF
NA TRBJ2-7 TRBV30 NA TGTGCCTGGAGCGACGGGCGGTACAGCTACGAGCAGTACTTC CAWSDGRYSYEQYF
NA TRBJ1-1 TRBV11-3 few TGTGCCAGCAGCCTCACCTGGGATGGCACTGAAGCTTTCTTT CASSLTWDGTEAFF
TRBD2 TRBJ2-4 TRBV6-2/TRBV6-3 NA TGTGCCAGCAGACTAGCGGGTACCAAAAACATTCAGTACTTC CASRLAGTKNIQYF
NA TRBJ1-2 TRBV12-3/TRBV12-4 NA TGTGCCAGCAGTTTAGAAGAGGGATGGGATGGCTACACCTTC CASSLEEGWDGYTF
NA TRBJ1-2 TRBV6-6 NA TGTGCCGGCTGGCAGGGGCTTGGCTACACCTTC CAGWQGLGYTF
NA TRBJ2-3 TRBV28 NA TGTGCCACTTTGGGATCCAACACAGATACGCAGTATTTT CATLGSNTDTQYF
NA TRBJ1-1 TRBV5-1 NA TGCGCCAGCAGCTTGGCGGCCACCCCACGAGGGAACACTGAAGCTTTCTTT CASSLAATPRGNTEAFF
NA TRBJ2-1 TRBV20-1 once TGCAGTGCTAGGGTTCTGACGACCTACAATGAGCAGTTCTTC CSARVLTTYNEQFF
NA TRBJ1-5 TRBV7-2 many TGTGCCAGCAGTCGGGACTCCCTCCAGCCCCAGCATTTT CASSRDSLQPQHF
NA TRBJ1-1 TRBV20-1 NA TGCAGTGCTGGGAGGTTCGCGAGGGAGGACACTGAAGCTTTCTTT CSAGRFAREDTEAFF
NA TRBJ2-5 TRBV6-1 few TGTGCCAGCAGTGAACCTTTGTTGAACCGGGGGCGTGAGACCCAGTACTTC CASSEPLLNRGRETQYF
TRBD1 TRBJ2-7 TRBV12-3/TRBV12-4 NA TGTGCCAGCAGCCTTGACAGGGTGGCCTACGAGCAGTACTTC CASSLDRVAYEQYF
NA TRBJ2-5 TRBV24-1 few TGTGCCACCAGTGCGGGAGAGCAGTACTTC CATSAGEQYF
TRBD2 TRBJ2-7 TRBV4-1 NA TGCGCCAGCAGCCAAGAGCCGGGTACTAGCGGAAACTACGAGCAGTACTTC CASSQEPGTSGNYEQYF
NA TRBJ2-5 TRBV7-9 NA TGTGCCAGCAGCTTAGAGAGGGGTGCCACAGATCAAGAGACCCAGTACTTC CASSLERGATDQETQYF
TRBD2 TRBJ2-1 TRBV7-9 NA TGTGCCAGCAGCCGAAGTACCGTACGCCGGGGGGAACAGTTCTTC CASSRSTVRRGEQFF
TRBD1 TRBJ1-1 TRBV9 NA TGTGCCAGCAGCGGCCCCAAGGACAGGGGGCTTGTGAACACTGAAGCTTTCTTT CASSGPKDRGLVNTEAFF
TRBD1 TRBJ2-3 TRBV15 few TGTGCCACCAGCAGAGATCCAAAACAGGGGGCTTCAGATACGCAGTATTTT CATSRDPKQGASDTQYF